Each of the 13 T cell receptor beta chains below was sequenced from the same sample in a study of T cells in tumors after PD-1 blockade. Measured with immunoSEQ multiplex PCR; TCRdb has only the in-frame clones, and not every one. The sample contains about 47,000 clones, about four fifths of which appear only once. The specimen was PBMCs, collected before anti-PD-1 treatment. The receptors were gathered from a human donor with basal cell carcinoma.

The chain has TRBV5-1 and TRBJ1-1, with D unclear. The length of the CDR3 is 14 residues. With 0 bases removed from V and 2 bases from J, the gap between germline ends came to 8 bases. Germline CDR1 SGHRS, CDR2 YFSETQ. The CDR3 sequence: CASSLAKGNTEAFF. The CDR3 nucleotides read TGCGCCAGCAGCTTGGCCAAGGGCAACACTGAAGCTTTCTTT.

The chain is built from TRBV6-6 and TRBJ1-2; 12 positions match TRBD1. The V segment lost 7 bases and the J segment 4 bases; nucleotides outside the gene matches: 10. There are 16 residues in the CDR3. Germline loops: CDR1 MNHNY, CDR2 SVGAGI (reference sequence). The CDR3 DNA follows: TGTGCCAGCAACGGAGTGGGACAGGGGGCTTCCTATGGCTACACCTTC. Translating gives CASNGVGQGASYGYTF.

The CDR3 DNA is TGTGCCAGCAACTCGGGAAGGGTAACCGGGGAGCTGTTTTTT. Translating gives CASNSGRVTGELFF. V usage is TRBV6-5 and J usage is TRBJ2-2, with a possible D match to TRBD2 (5 bases). The CDR3 extends over 14 amino acids. Germline lookup yields CDR1 MNHEY and CDR2 SVGAGI. Between the trimmed V and J ends, which lost 7 bases and 5 bases, there was a span of 14 bases.

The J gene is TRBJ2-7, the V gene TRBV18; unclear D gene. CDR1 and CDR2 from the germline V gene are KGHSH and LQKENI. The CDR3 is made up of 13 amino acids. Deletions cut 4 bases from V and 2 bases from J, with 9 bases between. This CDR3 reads CASSQGGTYEQYF. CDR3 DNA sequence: TGTGCCAGCTCACAGGGCGGAACCTACGAGCAGTACTTC.

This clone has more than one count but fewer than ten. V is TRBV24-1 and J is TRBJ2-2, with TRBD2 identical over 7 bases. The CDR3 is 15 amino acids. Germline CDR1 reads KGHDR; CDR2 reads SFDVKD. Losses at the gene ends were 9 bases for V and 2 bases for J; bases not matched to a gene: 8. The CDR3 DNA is TGTGCCACCGCACCAGGGAGGGTAAACACCGGGGAGCTGTTTTTT. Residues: CATAPGRVNTGELFF.

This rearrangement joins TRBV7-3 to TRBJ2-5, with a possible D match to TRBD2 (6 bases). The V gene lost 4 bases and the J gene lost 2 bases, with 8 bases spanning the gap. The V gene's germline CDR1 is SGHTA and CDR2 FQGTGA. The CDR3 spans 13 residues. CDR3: CASSSGLQETQYF. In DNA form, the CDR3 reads TGTGCCAGCAGCTCGGGACTTCAAGAGACCCAGTACTTC.

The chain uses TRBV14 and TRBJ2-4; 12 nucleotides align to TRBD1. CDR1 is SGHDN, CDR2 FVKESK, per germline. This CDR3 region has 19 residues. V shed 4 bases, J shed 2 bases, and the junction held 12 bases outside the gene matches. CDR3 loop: CASSRLGQGANPTKNIQYF. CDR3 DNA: TGTGCCAGCAGCCGCCTGGGACAGGGGGCAAACCCTACCAAAAACATTCAGTACTTC. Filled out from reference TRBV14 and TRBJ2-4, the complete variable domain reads EAGVTQFPSHSVIEKGQTVTLRCDPISGHDNLYWYRRVMGKEIKFLLHFVKESKQDESGMPNNRFLAERTGGTYSTLKVQPAELEDSGVYFCASSRLGQGANPTKNIQYFGAGTRLSVL.

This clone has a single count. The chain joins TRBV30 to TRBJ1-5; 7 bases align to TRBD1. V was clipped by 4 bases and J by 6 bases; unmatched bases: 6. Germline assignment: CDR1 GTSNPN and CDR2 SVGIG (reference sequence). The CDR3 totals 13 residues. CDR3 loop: CAWTQGEAQPQHF. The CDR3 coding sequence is TGTGCCTGGACCCAGGGGGAAGCTCAGCCCCAGCATTTT.

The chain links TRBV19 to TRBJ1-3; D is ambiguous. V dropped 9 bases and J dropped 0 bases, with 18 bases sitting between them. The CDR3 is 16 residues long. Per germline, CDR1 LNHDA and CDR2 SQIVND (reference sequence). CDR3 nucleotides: TGTGCCAGCCTGCAGGTGACCTTCAGCTCTGGAAACACCATATATTTT. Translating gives CASLQVTFSSGNTIYF.

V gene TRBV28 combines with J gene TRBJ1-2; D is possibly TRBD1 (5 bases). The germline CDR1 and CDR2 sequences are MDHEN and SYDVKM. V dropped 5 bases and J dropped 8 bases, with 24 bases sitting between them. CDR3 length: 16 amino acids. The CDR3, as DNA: TGTGCCAGCAGTCCGACCCAACAGGAGGCGTCTAGGGGCTACACCTTC. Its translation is CASSPTQQEASRGYTF.

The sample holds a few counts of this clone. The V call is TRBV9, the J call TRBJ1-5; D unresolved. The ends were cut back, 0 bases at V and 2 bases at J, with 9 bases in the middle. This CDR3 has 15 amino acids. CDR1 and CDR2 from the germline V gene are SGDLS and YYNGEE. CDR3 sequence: CASSVGGWGNQPQHF. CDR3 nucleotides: TGTGCCAGCAGCGTAGGAGGGTGGGGCAATCAGCCCCAGCATTTT. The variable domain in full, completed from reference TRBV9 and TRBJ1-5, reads DSGVTQTPKHLITATGQRVTLRCSPRSGDLSVYWYQQSLDQGLQFLIQYYNGEERAKGNILERFSAQQFPDLHSELNLSSLELGDSALYFCASSVGGWGNQPQHFGDGTRLSIL.

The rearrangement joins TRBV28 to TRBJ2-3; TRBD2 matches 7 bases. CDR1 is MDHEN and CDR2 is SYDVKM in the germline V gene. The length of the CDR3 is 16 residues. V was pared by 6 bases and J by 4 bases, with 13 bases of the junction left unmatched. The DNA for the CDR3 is TGTGCCAGCAGCCCCATAGCGGGTGGGGGTGCAGATACGCAGTATTTT. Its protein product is CASSPIAGGGADTQYF. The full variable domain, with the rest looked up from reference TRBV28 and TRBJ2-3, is DVKVTQSSRYLVKRTGEKVFLECVQDMDHENMFWYRQDPGLGLRLIYFSYDVKMKEKGDIPEGYSVSREKKERFSLILESASTNQTSMYLCASSPIAGGGADTQYFGPGTRLTVL.

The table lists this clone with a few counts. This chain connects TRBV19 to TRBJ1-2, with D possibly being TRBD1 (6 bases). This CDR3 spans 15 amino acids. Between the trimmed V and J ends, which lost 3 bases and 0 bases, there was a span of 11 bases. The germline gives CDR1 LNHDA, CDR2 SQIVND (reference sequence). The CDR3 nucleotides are TGTGCCAGTAGTATCCTTTGGACAGCTAACTATGGCTACACCTTC. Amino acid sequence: CASSILWTANYGYTF.